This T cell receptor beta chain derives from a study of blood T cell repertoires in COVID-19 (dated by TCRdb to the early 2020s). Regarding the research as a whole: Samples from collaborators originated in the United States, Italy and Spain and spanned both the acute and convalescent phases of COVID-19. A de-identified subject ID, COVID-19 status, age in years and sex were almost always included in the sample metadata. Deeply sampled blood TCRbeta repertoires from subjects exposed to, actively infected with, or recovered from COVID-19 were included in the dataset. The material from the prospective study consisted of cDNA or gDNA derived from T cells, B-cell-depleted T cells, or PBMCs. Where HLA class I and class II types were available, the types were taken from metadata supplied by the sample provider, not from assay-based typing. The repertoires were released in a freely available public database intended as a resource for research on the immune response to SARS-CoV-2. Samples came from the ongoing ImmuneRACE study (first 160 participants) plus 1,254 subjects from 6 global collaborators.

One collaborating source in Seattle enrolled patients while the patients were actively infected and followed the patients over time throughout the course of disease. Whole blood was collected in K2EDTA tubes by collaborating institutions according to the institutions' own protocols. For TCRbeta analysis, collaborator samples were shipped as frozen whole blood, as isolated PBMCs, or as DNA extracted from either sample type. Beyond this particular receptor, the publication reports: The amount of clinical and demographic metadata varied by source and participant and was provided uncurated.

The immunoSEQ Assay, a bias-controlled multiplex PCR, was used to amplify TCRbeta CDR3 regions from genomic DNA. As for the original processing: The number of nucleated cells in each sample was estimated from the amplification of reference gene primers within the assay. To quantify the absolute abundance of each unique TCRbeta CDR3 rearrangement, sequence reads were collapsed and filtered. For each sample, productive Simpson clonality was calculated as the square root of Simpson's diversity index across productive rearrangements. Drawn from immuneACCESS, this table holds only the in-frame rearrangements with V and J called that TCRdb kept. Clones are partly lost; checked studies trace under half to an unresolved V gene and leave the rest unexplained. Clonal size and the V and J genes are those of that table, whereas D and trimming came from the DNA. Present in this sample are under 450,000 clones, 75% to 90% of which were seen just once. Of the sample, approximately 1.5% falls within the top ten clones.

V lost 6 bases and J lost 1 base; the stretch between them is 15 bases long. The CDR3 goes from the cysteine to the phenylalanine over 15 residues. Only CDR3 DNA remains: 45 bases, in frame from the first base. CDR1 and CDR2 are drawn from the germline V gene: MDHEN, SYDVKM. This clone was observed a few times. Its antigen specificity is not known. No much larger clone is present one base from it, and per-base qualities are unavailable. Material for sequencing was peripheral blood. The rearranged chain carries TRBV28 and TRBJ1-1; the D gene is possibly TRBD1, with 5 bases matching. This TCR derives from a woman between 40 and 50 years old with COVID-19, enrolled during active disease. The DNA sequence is TGTGCCAGCAGCCGCAATCCCGACAGGAACACTGAAGCTTTCTTT. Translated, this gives CASSRNPDRNTEAFF.